This T cell receptor (beta chain) stems from a study of vaccination and CD4 T cells after COVID-19. Overall study: The peptides that stimulated the cells were overlapping spike peptides from SARS-CoV-2, HCoV-NL63, HCoV-OC43 and HCoV-229E.

Indicated treatment: roughly 11-day PBMC culture with coronavirus spike peptide pools or control peptides (ViraFEST assay). Antigen-specific T cells were expanded with peptide pools by ViraFEST, and TCRs were then sequenced. Once obtained from cultured CD4+ T cells, the DNA was sequenced using the Oncomine TCR Beta short-read assay. Using its own MiXCR run on the PCR reads, TCRdb lists one record per CDR3 protein. The data show 13,000 to 15,000 distinct CDR3 sequences, about 26% seen once. This clonotype appeared a few times. Antigen: not known. Study-level results: The median proportion of reactive clones detected only post-vaccination in convalescent patients was around 86%.

This CDR3 comprises 18 residues. The germline CDR1 and CDR2 sequences are SGHTA and FQGNSA. Trimming removed 5 bases from V and 1 base from J; junction bases left unmatched: 10. The receptor was isolated from a human donor who had recovered from COVID-19. The specimen sequenced was CD4+ T cells from blood, cultured in vitro. This chain joins TRBV7-2 and TRBJ2-1; 11 nucleotides agree with TRBD2. The CDR3 sequence: CASSKAGSGGGSYNEQFF. CDR3 coding DNA: TGTGCCAGCAGCAAGGCCGGTAGCGGGGGGGGGTCCTACAATGAGCAGTTCTTC. Variable domain in full (rest from reference TRBV7-2 and TRBJ2-1): GAGVSQSPSNKVTEKGKDVELRCDPISGHTALYWYRQSLGQGLEFLIYFQGNSAPDKSGLPSDRFSAERTGGSVSTLTIQRTQQEDSAVYLCASSKAGSGGGSYNEQFFGPGTRLTVL.